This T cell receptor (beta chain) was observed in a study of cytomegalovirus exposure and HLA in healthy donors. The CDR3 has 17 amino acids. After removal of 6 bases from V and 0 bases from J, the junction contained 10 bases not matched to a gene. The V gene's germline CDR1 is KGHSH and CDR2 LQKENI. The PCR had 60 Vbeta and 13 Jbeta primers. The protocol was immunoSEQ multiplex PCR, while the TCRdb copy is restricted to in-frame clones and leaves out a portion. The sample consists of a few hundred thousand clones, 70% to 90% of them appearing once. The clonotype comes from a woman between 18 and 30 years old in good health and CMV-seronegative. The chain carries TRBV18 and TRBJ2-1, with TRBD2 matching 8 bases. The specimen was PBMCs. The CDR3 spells CASSPPGGGPSYNEQFF. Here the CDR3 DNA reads TGTGCCAGCTCCCCTCCCGGGGGGGGGCCCTCCTACAATGAGCAGTTCTTC.